Detailed here is one TCR beta chain. Its cognate antigen has yet to be identified. No much larger clone exists at a distance of one base, and base qualities are not known. This specimen belongs to a study of T cell responses to AZD1222 COVID-19 vaccine (dated by TCRdb to the early 2020s). Study-level background: A total of 230 or so trial participants underwent TCR sequencing, of whom some 210 received two doses of AZD1222 and about 26 received two doses of the MenACWY control vaccine. Trial participants were enrolled by age into 18-55, 56-69 and 70-plus year subgroups, with roughly 160, 29 and 62 TCR-sequenced participants respectively.

Study-wide conclusions, independent of this receptor: After two AZD1222 doses, both the breadth and the depth of spike-specific TCRs were significantly higher than at day 0 and than in MenACWY recipients. Conclusions about previously exposed vaccinees are limited, since just six AZD1222 recipients were seropositive for SARS-CoV-2 at baseline. Because no day 14 peak-response samples were available, the repertoires could be characterized only after the peak T cell response. Reportedly, almost half of the unique spike-specific TCRs recognized epitopes lying outside the regions that are mutated in the B.1.351 and B.1.1.7 variants. The vaccine-associated CD4 TCRs covered the entire spike protein, and the dominant responses fell in regions 160-218 and 743-854. Most participants were white British and females outnumbered males, and the authors suggested that clonal diversity may have been underestimated. The 56-69-year group was small, and its depth increase did not reach significance, likely because of low power.

The time point label, read with the paper, signifies: about 28 days (+/-7) after the second vaccine dose. The sample's treatment or condition label, in plain terms: meningococcal conjugate vaccine given as trial control. Vaccinee samples came from UK trials COV001 and COV002, including a single-blind randomized controlled phase 2/3 trial of AZD1222 (ChAdOx1 nCoV-19) in healthy adults. For TCRbeta chain sequencing, PBMC samples from trial participants were taken at day 0 and at day 28 after the second dose. The CDR3 regions of human TCRbeta chains were analyzed by immunosequencing. Per the original workflow: Repertoire TCRs were matched against a reference library of SARS-CoV-2-specific TCRs generated with the MIRA antigen-specificity platform. Breadth was defined as the fraction of unique TCRs that were SARS-CoV-2-associated. Depth was defined as the fraction of total T cells that were SARS-CoV-2-associated. Each spike-specific TCR was assigned to its reactive spike region and to a CD4 or CD8 class using the MIRA data. Log10-transformed breadth and depth values were compared by one-way ANOVA with Sidak's multiple comparisons tests. In its TCRdb copy, this immuneACCESS table keeps in-frame sequences only and misses some clones. Where compared with another copy, unresolved V genes explain less than half of these, and the others have no known cause. Clone size and the V and J calls come from that table; the DNA yielded D and trimming. The table for this sample lists fewer than 200,000 clones; just over 90% of them were counted only once. The top ten hold 3.5% to 4% of the sample.

The sample in question was peripheral blood, obtained 28 days after the second dose of the MenACWY control vaccine. This TCR derives from an adult who received the MenACWY meningococcal vaccine as a control.

The CDR3 amino acid sequence is: CASRRGQGEGMTSGSQSEQFF. Here is the DNA: TGCGCCAGCAGGCGGGGACAGGGCGAGGGGATGACTAGCGGGAGCCAAAGTGAGCAGTTCTTC. Recombination linked TRBV5-1 to TRBJ2-1, with TRBD2 matching 12 junction bases. Trimming accounts for 5 bases at V and 9 bases at J, while the number of junction bases matched to no gene is 27. Reading the germline V gene gives CDR1 SGHRS and CDR2 YFSETQ. From cysteine to phenylalanine, the CDR3 is 21 amino acids long. Solely the CDR3 DNA is kept, with 63 bases framed from the first base. Full variable domain (CDR3 extended with the reference TRBV5-1 and TRBJ2-1 proteins): KAGVTQTPRYLIKTRGQQVTLSCSPISGHRSVSWYQQTPGQGLQFLFEYFSETQRNKGNFPGRFSGRQFSNSRSEMNVSTLELGDSALYLCASRRGQGEGMTSGSQSEQFFGPGTRLTVL.